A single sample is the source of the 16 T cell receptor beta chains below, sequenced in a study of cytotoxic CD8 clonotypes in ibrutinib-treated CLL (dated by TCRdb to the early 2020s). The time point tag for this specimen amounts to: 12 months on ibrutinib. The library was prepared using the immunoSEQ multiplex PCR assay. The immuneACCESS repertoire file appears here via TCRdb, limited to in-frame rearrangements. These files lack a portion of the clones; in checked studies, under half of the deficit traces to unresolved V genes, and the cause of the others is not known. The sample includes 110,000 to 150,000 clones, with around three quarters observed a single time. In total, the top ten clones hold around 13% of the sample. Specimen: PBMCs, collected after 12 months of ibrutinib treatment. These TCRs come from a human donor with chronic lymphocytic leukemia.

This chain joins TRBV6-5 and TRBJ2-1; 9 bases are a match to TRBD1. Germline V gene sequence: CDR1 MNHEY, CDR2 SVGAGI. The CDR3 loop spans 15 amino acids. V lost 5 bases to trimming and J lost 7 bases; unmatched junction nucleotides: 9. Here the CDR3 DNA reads TGTGCCAGCAGTCCCGGGACAGGGAGTTTTAATGAGCAGTTCTTC. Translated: CASSPGTGSFNEQFF.

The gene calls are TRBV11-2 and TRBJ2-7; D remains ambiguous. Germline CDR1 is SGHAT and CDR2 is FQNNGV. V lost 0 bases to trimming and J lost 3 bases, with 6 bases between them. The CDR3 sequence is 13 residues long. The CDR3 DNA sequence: TGTGCCAGCAGCTTAGATTTAAACTACGAGCAGTACTTC. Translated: CASSLDLNYEQYF. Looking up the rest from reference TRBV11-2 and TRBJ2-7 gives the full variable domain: EAGVAQSPRYKIIEKRQSVAFWCNPISGHATLYWYQQILGQGPKLLIQFQNNGVVDDSQLPKDRFSAERLKGVDSTLKIQPAKLEDSAVYLCASSLDLNYEQYFGPGTRLTVT.

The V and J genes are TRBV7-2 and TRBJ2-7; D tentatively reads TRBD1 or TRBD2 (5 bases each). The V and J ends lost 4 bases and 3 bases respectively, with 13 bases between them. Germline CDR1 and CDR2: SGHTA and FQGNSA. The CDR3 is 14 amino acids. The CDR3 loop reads CASSSRGPGYEQYF. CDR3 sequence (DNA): TGTGCCAGCAGCTCCCGGGGCCCTGGCTACGAGCAGTACTTC. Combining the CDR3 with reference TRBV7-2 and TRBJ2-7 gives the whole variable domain GAGVSQSPSNKVTEKGKDVELRCDPISGHTALYWYRQSLGQGLEFLIYFQGNSAPDKSGLPSDRFSAERTGGSVSTLTIQRTQQEDSAVYLCASSSRGPGYEQYFGPGTRLTVT.

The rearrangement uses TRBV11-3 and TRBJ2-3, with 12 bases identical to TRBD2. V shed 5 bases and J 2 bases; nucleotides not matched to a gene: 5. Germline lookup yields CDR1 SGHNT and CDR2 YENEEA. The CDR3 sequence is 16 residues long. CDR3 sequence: CASSPGTSGLTDTQYF. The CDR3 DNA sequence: TGTGCCAGCAGCCCGGGGACTAGCGGGCTCACAGATACGCAGTATTTT.

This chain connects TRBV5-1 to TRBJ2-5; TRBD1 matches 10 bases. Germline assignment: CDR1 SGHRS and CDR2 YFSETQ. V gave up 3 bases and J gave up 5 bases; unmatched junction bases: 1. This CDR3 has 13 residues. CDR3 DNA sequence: TGCGCCAGCAGCTCGGACAGGGGGGAGACCCAGTACTTC. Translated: CASSSDRGETQYF.

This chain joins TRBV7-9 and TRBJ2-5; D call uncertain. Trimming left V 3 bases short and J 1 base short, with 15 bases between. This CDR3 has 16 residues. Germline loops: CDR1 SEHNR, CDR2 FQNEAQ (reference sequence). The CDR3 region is CASSFDLLVGQETQYF. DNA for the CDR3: TGTGCCAGCAGCTTTGACCTTCTGGTTGGCCAAGAGACCCAGTACTTC.

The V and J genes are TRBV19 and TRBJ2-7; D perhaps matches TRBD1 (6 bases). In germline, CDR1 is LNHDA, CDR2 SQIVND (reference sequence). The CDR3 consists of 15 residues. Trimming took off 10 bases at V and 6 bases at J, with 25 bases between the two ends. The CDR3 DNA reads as TGTGCCACCACCCCAAGTATTTCCAGGGGCCGCGAGCAGTACTTC. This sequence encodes CATTPSISRGREQYF.

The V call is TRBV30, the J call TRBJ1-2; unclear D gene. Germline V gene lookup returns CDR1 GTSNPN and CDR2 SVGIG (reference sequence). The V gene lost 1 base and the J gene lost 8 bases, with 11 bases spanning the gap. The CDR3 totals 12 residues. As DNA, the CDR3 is TGTGCCTGGAGTGAGGACCCTGTCGGCTACACCTTC. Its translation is CAWSEDPVGYTF.

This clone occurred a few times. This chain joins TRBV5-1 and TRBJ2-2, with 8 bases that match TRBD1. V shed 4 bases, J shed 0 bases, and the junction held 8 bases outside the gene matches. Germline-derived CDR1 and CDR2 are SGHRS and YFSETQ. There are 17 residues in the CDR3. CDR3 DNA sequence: TGCGCCAGCAGCGTAAGTAGGGGACAGGCGAACACCGGGGAGCTGTTTTTT. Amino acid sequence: CASSVSRGQANTGELFF.

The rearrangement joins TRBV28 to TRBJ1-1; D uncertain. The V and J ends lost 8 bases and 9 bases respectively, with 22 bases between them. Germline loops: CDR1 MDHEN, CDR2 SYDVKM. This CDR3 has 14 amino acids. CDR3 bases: TGTGCCAGCCATCTCAGGCGTTTACAGTCTCAAGCTTTCTTT. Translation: CASHLRRLQSQAFF.

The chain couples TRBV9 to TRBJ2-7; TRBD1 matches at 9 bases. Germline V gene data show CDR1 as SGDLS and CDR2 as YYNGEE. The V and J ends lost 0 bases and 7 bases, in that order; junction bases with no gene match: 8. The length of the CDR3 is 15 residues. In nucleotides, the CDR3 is TGTGCCAGCAGCGTAGGTGTGACAGGGGGACGGGAGCAGTACTTC. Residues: CASSVGVTGGREQYF.

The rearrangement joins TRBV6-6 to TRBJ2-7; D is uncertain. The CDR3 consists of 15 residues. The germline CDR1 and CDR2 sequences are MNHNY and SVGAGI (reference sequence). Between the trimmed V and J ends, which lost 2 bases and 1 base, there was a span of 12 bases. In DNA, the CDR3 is TGTGCCAGCAGTTACCGAAAGCAGAGATCCTACGAGCAGTACTTC. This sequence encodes CASSYRKQRSYEQYF.

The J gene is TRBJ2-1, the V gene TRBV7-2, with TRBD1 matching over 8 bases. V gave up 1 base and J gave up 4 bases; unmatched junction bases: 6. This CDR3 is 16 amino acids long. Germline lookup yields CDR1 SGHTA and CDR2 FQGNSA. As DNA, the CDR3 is TGTGCCAGCAGCTTAGAAGGTACAGGGGGGTACAATGAGCAGTTCTTC. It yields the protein CASSLEGTGGYNEQFF.

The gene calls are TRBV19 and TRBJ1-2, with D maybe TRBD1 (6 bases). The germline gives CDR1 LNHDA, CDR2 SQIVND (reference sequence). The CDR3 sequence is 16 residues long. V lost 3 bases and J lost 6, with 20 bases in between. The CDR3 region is CASSIFLGGPLHGYTF. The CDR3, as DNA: TGTGCCAGTAGTATCTTCCTAGGGGGACCATTGCATGGCTACACCTTC. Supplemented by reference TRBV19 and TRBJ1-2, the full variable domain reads DGGITQSPKYLFRKEGQNVTLSCEQNLNHDAMYWYRQDPGQGLRLIYYSQIVNDFQKGDIAEGYSVSREKKESFPLTVTSAQKNPTAFYLCASSIFLGGPLHGYTFGSGTRLTVV.

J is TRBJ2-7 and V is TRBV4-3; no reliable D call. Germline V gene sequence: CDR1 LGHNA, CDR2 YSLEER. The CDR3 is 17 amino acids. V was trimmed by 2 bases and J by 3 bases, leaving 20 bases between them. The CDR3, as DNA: TGCGCCAGCAGCCAATATTACCTCGCCGGCGCAGGCTACGAGCAGTACTTC. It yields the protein CASSQYYLAGAGYEQYF.

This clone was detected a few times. The CDR3 is CASSFRTGGDGYTF. The CDR3 region has the DNA TGTGCCAGTAGTTTCCGGACAGGGGGCGATGGCTACACCTTC. The chain is built from TRBV19 and TRBJ1-2; 11 positions agree with TRBD1. V was pared by 5 bases and J by 6 bases, with 5 bases of the junction left unmatched. Germline V gives CDR1 LNHDA, CDR2 SQIVND (reference sequence). CDR3 length: 14 amino acids. The whole variable domain, remainder taken from reference TRBV19 and TRBJ1-2, is DGGITQSPKYLFRKEGQNVTLSCEQNLNHDAMYWYRQDPGQGLRLIYYSQIVNDFQKGDIAEGYSVSREKKESFPLTVTSAQKNPTAFYLCASSFRTGGDGYTFGSGTRLTVV.